Below, 22 T cell receptor beta chains from the same sample are listed, as sequenced in a study of blood T cell repertoires in COVID-19. TCRdb keeps only in-frame clones here, not all; method: immunoSEQ multiplex PCR. The table includes 250,000 or so clones, around 90% detected once. The sequencing input was peripheral blood. The receptors originated from a man aged 25-45 years with COVID-19, enrolled during active disease.

The V and J genes are TRBV5-6 and TRBJ2-1, with 9 bases aligning to TRBD1. The germline V gene encodes CDR1 SGHDT and CDR2 YYEEEE. J was trimmed by 7 bases and V by 4 bases; bases with no gene match: 9. This CDR3 comprises 15 residues. DNA for the CDR3: TGTGCCAGCAGCCAAGGACAGGGGTGGGCTAATGAGCAGTTCTTC. Its translation is CASSQGQGWANEQFF.

The rearrangement links TRBV7-2 to TRBJ1-1, with 8 bases that match TRBD1. J gave up 2 bases and V 5 bases, and 4 bases lay outside the gene matches. The CDR3 runs to 14 residues. Germline V lookup: CDR1 SGHTA, CDR2 FQGNSA. The CDR3 bases are TGTGCCAGCAGCATCCAGGGGGCAAACACTGAAGCTTTCTTT. Its translation is CASSIQGANTEAFF.

The J gene is TRBJ1-5, the V gene TRBV27, with 8 bases that match TRBD1. The junction had 7 bases not matched to a gene; V was cut back by 4 bases and J by 5 bases. CDR3 length: 15 residues. The germline V gene encodes CDR1 MNHEY and CDR2 SMNVEV (reference sequence). This chain's CDR3 is CASSYTGGWYQPQHF. The CDR3 DNA sequence: TGTGCCAGCAGTTACACAGGGGGTTGGTATCAGCCCCAGCATTTT.

This clone has a single count. This chain uses TRBV19 with TRBJ2-5, with a possible D match to TRBD1 (6 bases). CDR3 size: 13 residues. V was clipped by 4 bases and J by 5 bases, with 11 bases between them. CDR1 is LNHDA, CDR2 SQIVND, per germline (reference sequence). The CDR3 DNA is TGTGCCAGTAGTACCCAGGGGTTGGAGACCCAGTACTTC. Translating gives CASSTQGLETQYF.

For the CDR3, the DNA is TGTGCCAGCAGTTACTCAGTCGGCTATGGCTACACCTTC. This gives the protein CASSYSVGYGYTF. The chain employs TRBV6-5 and TRBJ1-2; D call uncertain. The CDR3 is made up of 13 amino acids. Germline V CDR1 and CDR2: MNHEY, SVGAGI. V dropped 0 bases and J dropped 4 bases, with 6 bases sitting between them.

The chain has TRBV27 and TRBJ1-2; unclear D gene. From germline, CDR1 is MNHEY and CDR2 SMNVEV (reference sequence). Between the trimmed V and J ends, which lost 3 bases and 7 bases, there was a span of 12 bases. CDR3 length equals 13 residues. DNA for the CDR3: TGTGCCAGCAGTTTTAACAGTCTATCTGGCTACACCTTC. Its protein is CASSFNSLSGYTF.

V gene TRBV5-1 combines with J gene TRBJ1-1; D perhaps matches TRBD1 (5 bases). The CDR3 is made up of 16 amino acids. Between the trimmed V and J ends, which lost 6 bases and 3 bases, there was a span of 21 bases. Germline V gene lookup returns CDR1 SGHRS and CDR2 YFSETQ. The CDR3 sequence is CASTQTGGSTDTEAFF. The DNA for the CDR3 is TGCGCCAGCACCCAGACGGGGGGTAGTACTGACACTGAAGCTTTCTTT.

The chain is built from TRBV4-1 and TRBJ1-2; TRBD1 matches 9 bases. The V gene's germline CDR1 is MGHRA and CDR2 YSYEKL. The CDR3 has 16 residues. Trimming cost V 4 bases and J 4 bases; bases outside gene matches: 10. CDR3 amino acids: CASSPSPGQGSYGYTF. The DNA of the CDR3 is TGCGCCAGCAGCCCCTCACCGGGACAGGGATCCTATGGCTACACCTTC.

The chain links TRBV12-3 or TRBV12-4 to TRBJ1-2; 7 nucleotides align to TRBD1. The CDR3 is 12 amino acids. J gave up 8 bases and V 6 bases, and 6 bases lay outside the gene matches. CDR3 sequence (DNA): TGTGCCAGCAGCGAGACAGGGAGCGGCTACACCTTC. Protein sequence: CASSETGSGYTF.

The gene calls are TRBV7-9 and TRBJ1-1; 10 positions agree with TRBD1. The length of the CDR3 is 15 residues. Trimming removed 5 bases from V and 4 bases from J; junction bases left unmatched: 7. Germline-derived CDR1 and CDR2 are SEHNR and FQNEAQ (reference sequence). This chain's CDR3 is CASSQTGGFGTEAFF. The CDR3 DNA reads TGTGCCAGCAGCCAGACAGGGGGCTTTGGCACTGAAGCTTTCTTT.

CDR3 coding DNA: TGTGCCAGCAGCTTCGGGGGGTCTTCTCAGCCCCAGCATTTT. Protein: CASSFGGSSQPQHF. V and J are TRBV5-6 and TRBJ1-5; a weak D match, TRBD1 (5 bases). V gave up 2 bases and J gave up 6 bases, with 12 bases separating them. Germline-derived CDR1 and CDR2 are SGHDT and YYEEEE. The CDR3 is made up of 14 amino acids.

This clone was observed once. The V gene is TRBV29-1, the J gene TRBJ2-1; tentatively, D is TRBD1 (5 bases). This CDR3 has 11 residues. The V and J ends lost 7 bases and 5 bases respectively, with 9 bases between them. Germline CDR1 and CDR2: SQVTM and ANQGSEA. CDR3 nucleotides: TGCAGCGGACAGCGTGACAATGAGCAGTTCTTC. It yields the protein CSGQRDNEQFF.

The chain combines TRBV5-1 with TRBJ2-7; D unresolved. Germline CDR1 SGHRS, CDR2 YFSETQ. The CDR3 spans 13 residues. Trimming removed 4 bases from V and 0 bases from J, with 8 bases in between. The CDR3 DNA reads TGCGCCAGCAGCCCGGCAGGCTCCTACGAGCAGTACTTC. Translating it yields CASSPAGSYEQYF.

The chain links TRBV5-4 to TRBJ1-6; TRBD1 agrees at 8 bases. J lost 4 bases, V lost 0 bases, and 3 bases had no gene match. Germline values: CDR1 SGHNT, CDR2 YYREEE (reference sequence). This CDR3 contains 16 residues. The CDR3 DNA sequence: TGTGCCAGCAGCTTGGAGACAGGGGTTTATAATTCACCCCTCCACTTT. Its protein is CASSLETGVYNSPLHF.

V and J are TRBV10-1 and TRBJ1-2; D is ambiguous. Germline CDR1 is WNHNN and CDR2 is SYGVQD (reference sequence). The V end was cut by 2 bases, the J end by 4 bases, with 8 bases between. CDR3 size: 13 residues. Written as DNA, the CDR3 is TGCGCCAGCAGTGAGGCAGGCTCCTATGGCTACACCTTC. Protein sequence: CASSEAGSYGYTF.

The chain uses TRBV5-6 and TRBJ1-3; D is possibly TRBD1 (6 bases). CDR3 length: 15 amino acids. V lost 4 bases and J 0 bases, leaving 11 bases between the germline ends. The germline V gene has CDR1 SGHDT and CDR2 YYEEEE. The CDR3 DNA sequence: TGTGCCAGCAGCCTCAGGGGCACCTCTGGAAACACCATATATTTT. Its translation: CASSLRGTSGNTIYF.

In this sample, this clone turned up once. This chain connects TRBV2 to TRBJ1-2; 9 bases match TRBD1. This CDR3 has 13 residues. Trimming cost V 5 bases and J 7 bases; bases outside gene matches: 5. Germline loops: CDR1 SNHLY, CDR2 FYNNEI. CDR3 nucleotide sequence: TGTGCCAGCAGTTATACAGGGGGCAGTGGCTACACCTTC. This translates into CASSYTGGSGYTF.

The chain employs TRBV7-9 and TRBJ2-5; a possible D gene is TRBD1 (6 bases). The CDR3 sequence is 14 residues long. V was cut by 9 bases and J by 5 bases, with 19 bases left in between. Germline values: CDR1 SEHNR, CDR2 FQNEAQ (reference sequence). CDR3 sequence: CASSLQGVGETQYF. The DNA of the CDR3 is TGTGCCAGTTCACTACAGGGAGTAGGGGAGACCCAGTACTTC.

The gene calls are TRBV30 and TRBJ2-4, with 9 bases lining up with TRBD1. This CDR3 has 15 residues. After removal of 8 bases from V and 0 bases from J, the junction contained 8 bases not matched to a gene. Germline assignment: CDR1 GTSNPN and CDR2 SVGIG (reference sequence). The chain's CDR3 is CAGGQGTVAKNIQYF. DNA for the CDR3: TGTGCCGGTGGACAGGGGACGGTAGCCAAAAACATTCAGTACTTC.

V usage is TRBV3-1 (or the pseudogene TRBV3-2) and J usage is TRBJ2-7, with 7 bases fitting TRBD2. The CDR3 contains 17 residues. Trimming at V came to 0 bases and at J to 2 bases, leaving 10 bases not matched to a gene. Germline loops: CDR1 LGHDT, CDR2 YNNKEL (reference sequence). CDR3 sequence: CASSQDGRGLPPYEQYF. CDR3 nucleotides: TGTGCCAGCAGCCAAGATGGGAGGGGACTTCCCCCCTACGAGCAGTACTTC.

This sequence joins TRBV29-1 and TRBJ2-1, with 9 bases aligning to TRBD1. The germline gives CDR1 SQVTM, CDR2 ANQGSEA. With 4 bases clipped from V and 8 bases from J, the junction kept 12 bases outside the gene matches. This CDR3 comprises 15 residues. CDR3 amino acids: CSVAGTGYGWDEQFF. CDR3 sequence (DNA): TGCAGCGTTGCCGGGACAGGGTATGGTTGGGATGAGCAGTTCTTC.

The chain recombines TRBV7-3 with TRBJ2-7; 8 bases are a match to TRBD2. Germline V gene lookup returns CDR1 SGHTA and CDR2 FQGTGA. The V gene end was trimmed by 4 bases and the J gene end by 2 bases; junction bases not matched to a gene: 7. The CDR3 has 15 residues. In nucleotides, the CDR3 is TGTGCCAGCAGCTACCTTAGCGGGGCGGCCTACGAGCAGTACTTC. Translated: CASSYLSGAAYEQYF.